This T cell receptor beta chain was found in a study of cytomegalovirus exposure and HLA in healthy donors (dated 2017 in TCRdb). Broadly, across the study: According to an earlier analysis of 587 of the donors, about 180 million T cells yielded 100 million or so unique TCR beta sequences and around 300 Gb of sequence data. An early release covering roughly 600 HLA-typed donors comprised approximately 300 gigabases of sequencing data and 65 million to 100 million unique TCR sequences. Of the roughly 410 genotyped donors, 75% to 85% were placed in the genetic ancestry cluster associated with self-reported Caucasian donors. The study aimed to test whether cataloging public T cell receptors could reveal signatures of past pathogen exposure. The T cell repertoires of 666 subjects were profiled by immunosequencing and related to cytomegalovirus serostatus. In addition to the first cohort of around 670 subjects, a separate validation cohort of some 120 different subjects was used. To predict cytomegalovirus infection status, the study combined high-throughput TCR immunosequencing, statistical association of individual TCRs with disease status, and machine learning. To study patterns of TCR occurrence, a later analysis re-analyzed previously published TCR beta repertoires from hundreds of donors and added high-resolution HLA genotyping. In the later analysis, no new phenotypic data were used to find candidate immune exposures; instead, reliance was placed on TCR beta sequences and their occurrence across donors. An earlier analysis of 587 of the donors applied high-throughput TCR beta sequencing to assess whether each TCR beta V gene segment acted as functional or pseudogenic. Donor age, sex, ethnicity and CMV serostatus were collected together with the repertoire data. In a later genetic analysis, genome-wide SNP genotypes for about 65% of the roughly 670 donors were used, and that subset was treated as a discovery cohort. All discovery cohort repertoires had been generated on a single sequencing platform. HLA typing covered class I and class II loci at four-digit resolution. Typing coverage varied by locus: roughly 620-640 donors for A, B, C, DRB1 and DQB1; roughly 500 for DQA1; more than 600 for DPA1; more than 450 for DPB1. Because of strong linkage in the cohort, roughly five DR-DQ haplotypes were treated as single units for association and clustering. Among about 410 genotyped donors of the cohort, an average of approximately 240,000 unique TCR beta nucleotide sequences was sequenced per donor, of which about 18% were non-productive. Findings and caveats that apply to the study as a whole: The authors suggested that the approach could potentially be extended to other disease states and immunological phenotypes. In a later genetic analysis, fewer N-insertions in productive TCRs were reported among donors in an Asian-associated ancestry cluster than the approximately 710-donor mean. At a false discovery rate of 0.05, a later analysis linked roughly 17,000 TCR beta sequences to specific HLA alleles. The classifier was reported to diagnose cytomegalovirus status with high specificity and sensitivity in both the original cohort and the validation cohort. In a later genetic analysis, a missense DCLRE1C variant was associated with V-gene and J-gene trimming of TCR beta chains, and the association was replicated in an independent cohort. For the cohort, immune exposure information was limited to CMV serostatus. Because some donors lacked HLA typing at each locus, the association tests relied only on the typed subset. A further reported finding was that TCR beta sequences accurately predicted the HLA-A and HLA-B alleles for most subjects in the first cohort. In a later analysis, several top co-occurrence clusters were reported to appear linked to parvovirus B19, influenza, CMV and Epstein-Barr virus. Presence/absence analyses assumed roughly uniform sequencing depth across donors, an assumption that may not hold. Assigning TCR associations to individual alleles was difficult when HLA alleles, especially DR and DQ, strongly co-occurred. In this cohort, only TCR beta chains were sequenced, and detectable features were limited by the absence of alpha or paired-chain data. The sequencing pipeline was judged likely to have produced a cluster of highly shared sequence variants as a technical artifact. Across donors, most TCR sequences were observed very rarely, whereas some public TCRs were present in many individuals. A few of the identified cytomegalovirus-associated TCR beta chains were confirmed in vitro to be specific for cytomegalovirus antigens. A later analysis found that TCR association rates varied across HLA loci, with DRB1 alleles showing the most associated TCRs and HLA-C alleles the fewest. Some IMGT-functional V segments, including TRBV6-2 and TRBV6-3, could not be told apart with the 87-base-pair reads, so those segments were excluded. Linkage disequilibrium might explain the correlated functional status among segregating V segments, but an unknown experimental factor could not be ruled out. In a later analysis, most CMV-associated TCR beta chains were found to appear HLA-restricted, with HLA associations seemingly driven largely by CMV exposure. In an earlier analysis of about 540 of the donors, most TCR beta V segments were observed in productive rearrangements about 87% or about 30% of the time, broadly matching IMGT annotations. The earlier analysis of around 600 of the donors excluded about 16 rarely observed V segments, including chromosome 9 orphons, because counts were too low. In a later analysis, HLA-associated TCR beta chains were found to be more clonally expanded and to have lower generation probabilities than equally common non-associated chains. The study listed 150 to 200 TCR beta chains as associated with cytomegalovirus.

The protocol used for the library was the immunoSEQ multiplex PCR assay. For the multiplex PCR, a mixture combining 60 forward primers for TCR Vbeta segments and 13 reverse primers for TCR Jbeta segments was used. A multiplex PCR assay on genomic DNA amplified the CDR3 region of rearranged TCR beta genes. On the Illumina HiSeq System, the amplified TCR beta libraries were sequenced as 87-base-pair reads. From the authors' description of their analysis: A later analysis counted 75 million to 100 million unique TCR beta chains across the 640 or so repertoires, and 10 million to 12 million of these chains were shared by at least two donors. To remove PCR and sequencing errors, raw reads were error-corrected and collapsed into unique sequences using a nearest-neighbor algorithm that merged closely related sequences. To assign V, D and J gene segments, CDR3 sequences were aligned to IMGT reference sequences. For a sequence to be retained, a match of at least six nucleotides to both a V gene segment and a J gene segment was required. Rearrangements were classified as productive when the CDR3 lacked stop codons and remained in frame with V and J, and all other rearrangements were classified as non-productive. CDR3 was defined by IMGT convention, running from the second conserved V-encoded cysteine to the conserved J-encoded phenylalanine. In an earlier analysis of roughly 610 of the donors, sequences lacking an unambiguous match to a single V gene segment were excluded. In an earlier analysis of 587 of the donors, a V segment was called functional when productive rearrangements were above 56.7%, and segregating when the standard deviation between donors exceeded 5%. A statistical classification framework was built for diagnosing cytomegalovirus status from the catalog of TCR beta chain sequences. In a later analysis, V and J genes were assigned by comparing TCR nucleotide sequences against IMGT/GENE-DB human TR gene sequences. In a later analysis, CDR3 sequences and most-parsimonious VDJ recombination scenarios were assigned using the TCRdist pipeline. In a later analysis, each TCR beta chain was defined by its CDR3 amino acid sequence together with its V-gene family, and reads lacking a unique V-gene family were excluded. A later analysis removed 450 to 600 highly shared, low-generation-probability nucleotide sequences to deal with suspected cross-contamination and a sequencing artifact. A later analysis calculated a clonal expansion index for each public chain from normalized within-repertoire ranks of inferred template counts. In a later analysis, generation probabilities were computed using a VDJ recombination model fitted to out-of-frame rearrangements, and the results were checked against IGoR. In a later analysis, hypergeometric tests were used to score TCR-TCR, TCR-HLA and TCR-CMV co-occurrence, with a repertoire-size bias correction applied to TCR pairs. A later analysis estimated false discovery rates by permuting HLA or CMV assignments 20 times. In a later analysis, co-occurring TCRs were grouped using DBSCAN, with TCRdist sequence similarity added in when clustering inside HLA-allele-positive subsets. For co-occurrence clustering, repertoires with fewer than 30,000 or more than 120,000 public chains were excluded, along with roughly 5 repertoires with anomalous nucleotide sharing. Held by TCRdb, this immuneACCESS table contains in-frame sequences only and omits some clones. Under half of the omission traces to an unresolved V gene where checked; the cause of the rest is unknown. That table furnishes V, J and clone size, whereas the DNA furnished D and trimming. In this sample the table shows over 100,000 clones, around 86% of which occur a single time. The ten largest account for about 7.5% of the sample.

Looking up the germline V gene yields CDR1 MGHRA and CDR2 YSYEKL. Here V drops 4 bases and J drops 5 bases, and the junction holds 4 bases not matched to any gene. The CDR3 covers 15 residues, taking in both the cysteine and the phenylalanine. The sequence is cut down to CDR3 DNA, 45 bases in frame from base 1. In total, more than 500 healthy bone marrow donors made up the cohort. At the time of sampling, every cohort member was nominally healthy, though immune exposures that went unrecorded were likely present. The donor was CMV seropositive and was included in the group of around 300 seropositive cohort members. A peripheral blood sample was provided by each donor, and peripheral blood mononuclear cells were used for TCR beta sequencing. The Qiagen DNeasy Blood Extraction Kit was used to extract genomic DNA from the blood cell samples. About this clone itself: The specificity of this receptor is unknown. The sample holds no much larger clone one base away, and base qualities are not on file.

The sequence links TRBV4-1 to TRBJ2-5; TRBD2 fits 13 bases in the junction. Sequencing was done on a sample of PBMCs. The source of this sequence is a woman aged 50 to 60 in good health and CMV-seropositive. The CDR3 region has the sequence CASSPGTSGDETQYF. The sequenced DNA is TGCGCCAGCAGCCCCGGGACTAGCGGGGATGAGACCCAGTACTTC.